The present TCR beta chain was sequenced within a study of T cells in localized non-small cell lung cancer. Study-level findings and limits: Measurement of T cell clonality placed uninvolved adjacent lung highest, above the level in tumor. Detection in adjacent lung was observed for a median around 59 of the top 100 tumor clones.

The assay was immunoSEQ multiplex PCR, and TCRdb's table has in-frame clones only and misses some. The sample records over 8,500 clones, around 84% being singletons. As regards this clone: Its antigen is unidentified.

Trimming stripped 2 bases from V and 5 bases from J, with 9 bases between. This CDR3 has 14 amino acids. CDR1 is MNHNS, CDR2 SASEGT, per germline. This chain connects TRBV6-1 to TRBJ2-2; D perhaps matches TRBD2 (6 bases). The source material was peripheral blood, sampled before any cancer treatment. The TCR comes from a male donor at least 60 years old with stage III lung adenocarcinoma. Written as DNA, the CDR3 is TGTGCCAGCAGTGAAAGGAGGGGAACCGGGGAGCTGTTTTTT. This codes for CASSERRGTGELFF.